One and the same sample provided the 20 T cell receptor beta chains below, sequenced in a study of shared clonotypes between healthy human individuals. Libraries were prepared by immunoSEQ multiplex PCR; TCRdb keeps only in-frame clonotypes and omits some of them. Here the sample spans approximately 2,000,000 clones, around 90% being singletons. Specimen: naive CD4+ T cells from PBMCs. As to subset: CD45RA+ positively selected. The receptors shown here come from a man younger than 35 in good health. Some clones in this sample may be carry-over from other donors' samples.

The chain couples TRBV2 to TRBJ2-1; D is undetermined. The germline V and J ends were trimmed by 2 bases and 7 bases, with 18 bases remaining between them. The CDR3 loop spans 16 amino acids. Germline CDR1 is SNHLY and CDR2 is FYNNEI. CDR3 protein: CASSEPPGRQFNEQFF. In DNA form, the CDR3 reads TGTGCCAGCAGTGAACCCCCCGGACGACAATTTAATGAGCAGTTCTTC.

The V gene is TRBV29-1, the J gene TRBJ2-3, with D tentatively TRBD1 (5 bases). Germline V lookup: CDR1 SQVTM, CDR2 ANQGSEA. Trimming removed 5 bases at V and 6 bases at J, with 15 bases between. This CDR3 region has 13 residues. CDR3 in amino acids: CSVSGLMMDTQYF. CDR3 bases: TGCAGCGTTTCAGGGTTAATGATGGATACGCAGTATTTT.

This chain connects TRBV7-2 to TRBJ1-4; weak D call: TRBD1 (5 bases). Germline V gene lookup returns CDR1 SGHTA and CDR2 FQGNSA. CDR3 length: 16 residues. Trimming removed 2 bases from V and 3 bases from J, with 13 bases in between. The CDR3 protein is CASSLIWGEANEKLFF. Here the CDR3 DNA reads TGTGCCAGCAGCTTAATATGGGGGGAGGCTAATGAAAAACTGTTTTTT.

The rearrangement joins TRBV11-2 to TRBJ2-3; D is perhaps TRBD1 (5 bases). Germline V gives CDR1 SGHAT, CDR2 FQNNGV. V lost 5 bases and J lost 5, with 8 bases in between. The CDR3 extends over 12 amino acids. For the CDR3, the DNA is TGTGCCAGCAGCACCACAGGAGATACGCAGTATTTT. It codes for CASSTTGDTQYF.

On this clone: The same CDR3 can be traced to other DNA sequences in this sample. This chain connects TRBV5-1 to TRBJ2-2; 7 bases line up with TRBD2. Losses at the gene ends were 4 bases for V and 4 bases for J; bases not matched to a gene: 1. CDR1 is SGHRS and CDR2 is YFSETQ in the germline V gene. The CDR3 has 13 residues. The CDR3 region is CASSREGTGELFF. DNA of the CDR3: TGCGCCAGCAGCAGGGAGGGCACCGGGGAGCTGTTTTTT.

Concerning this clone itself: Other DNA sequences within the sample encode an identical CDR3. The V and J genes are TRBV5-1 and TRBJ2-7; 7 bases line up with TRBD1. The J segment lost 2 bases and the V segment lost 4 bases, leaving 6 bases of the junction unmatched. Germline lookup yields CDR1 SGHRS and CDR2 YFSETQ. The CDR3 is 14 residues long. CDR3 amino acids: CASSPTGDAYEQYF. The DNA for the CDR3 is TGCGCCAGCAGCCCCACAGGGGATGCCTACGAGCAGTACTTC.

The rearrangement joins TRBV7-2 to TRBJ2-7; 9 bases match TRBD2. CDR3 length: 15 amino acids. Germline loops: CDR1 SGHTA, CDR2 FQGNSA. With 1 base clipped from V and 6 bases from J, the junction kept 7 bases outside the gene matches. The CDR3 DNA follows: TGTGCCAGCAGCTTAGGACGGGCTAGCGGGACCGAGCAGTACTTC. It translates to CASSLGRASGTEQYF.

V gene TRBV20-1 combines with J gene TRBJ2-1, with 8 bases that match TRBD2. The CDR3 is 11 residues long. Trimming cost V 5 bases and J 10 bases; bases outside gene matches: 4. CDR1 and CDR2 (germline): DFQATT, SNEGSKA (reference sequence). This CDR3 reads CSARREAEQFF. The DNA for the CDR3 is TGCAGTGCTCGGCGGGAGGCCGAGCAGTTCTTC.

This chain links TRBV15 with TRBJ1-3; 8 bases align to TRBD1. The germline CDR1 and CDR2 sequences are LNHNV and YYDKDF (reference sequence). The CDR3 contains 15 residues. V was pared by 4 bases and J by 4 bases, with 6 bases of the junction left unmatched. In DNA, the CDR3 is TGTGCCACCAGCACCAGGACAGGGCGAGGAAACACCATATATTTT. It is translated as CATSTRTGRGNTIYF. The entire variable domain, with the rest obtained from reference TRBV15 and TRBJ1-3, is as follows: DAMVIQNPRYQVTQFGKPVTLSCSQTLNHNVMYWYQQKSSQAPKLLFHYYDKDFNNEADTPDNFQSRRPNTSFCFLDIRSPGLGDTAMYLCATSTRTGRGNTIYFGEGSWLTVV.

This chain uses TRBV5-4 with TRBJ2-1, with a possible D match to TRBD2 (6 bases). CDR3 length: 12 residues. V was pared by 2 bases and J by 10 bases, with 10 bases between. Germline values: CDR1 SGHNT, CDR2 YYREEE (reference sequence). CDR3 DNA sequence: TGTGCCAGCAGCTTCCCCAGCGGGGAGCAGTTCTTC. It specifies CASSFPSGEQFF.

This sequence joins TRBV10-3 and TRBJ2-2, with 13 bases matching TRBD2. V dropped 4 bases and J dropped 1; count of bases not matched to a gene: 9. Germline V gene sequence: CDR1 ENHRY, CDR2 SYGVKD. The CDR3 totals 19 residues. The DNA for the CDR3 is TGTGCCATCAGTGGGCAAGGACTAGCGGGAGACCAGAACACCGGGGAGCTGTTTTTT. Translation gives CAISGQGLAGDQNTGELFF.

V is TRBV4-3 and J is TRBJ1-3; D is ambiguous. Trimming shortened V by 0 bases and J by 2 bases, and 8 bases separated the two germline ends. This CDR3 region has 15 residues. The germline gives CDR1 LGHNA, CDR2 YSLEER. CDR3 DNA sequence: TGCGCCAGCAGCCAAGACAGTGGCCCTGGAAACACCATATATTTT. Translating gives CASSQDSGPGNTIYF.

J is TRBJ2-7 and V is TRBV7-9, with D tentatively TRBD2 (6 bases). CDR1 and CDR2 from the germline V gene are SEHNR and FQNEAQ (reference sequence). The CDR3 runs 15 residues. Trimming cost V 5 bases and J 2 bases, with 16 bases left between them. CDR3 residues: CASSGGLGRAYEQYF. The CDR3 coding sequence is TGTGCCAGCAGCGGAGGGTTAGGCCGGGCCTACGAGCAGTACTTC.

The gene calls are TRBV28 and TRBJ2-1, with TRBD2 matching over 10 bases. J was trimmed by 6 bases and V by 4 bases; bases with no gene match: 15. CDR3 length: 18 amino acids. Germline V lookup: CDR1 MDHEN, CDR2 SYDVKM. Here the CDR3 reads CASSSTRLSSGSGNEQFF. The CDR3 DNA reads as TGTGCCAGCAGTTCGACCCGCCTTTCTAGCGGGAGCGGCAATGAGCAGTTCTTC.

The rearrangement uses TRBV28 and TRBJ2-7; TRBD1 aligns across 8 bases. Germline V gene sequence: CDR1 MDHEN, CDR2 SYDVKM. J gave up 3 bases and V 5 bases, and 9 bases lay outside the gene matches. CDR3 length equals 15 residues. CDR3 residues: CASSAPGTGNYEQYF. The DNA of the CDR3 is TGTGCCAGCAGTGCCCCCGGGACAGGTAACTACGAGCAGTACTTC.

The gene calls are TRBV28 and TRBJ2-7; TRBD2 is a possible D gene (6 bases). Trimming pared 6 bases from V and 7 bases from J, leaving 19 bases between. The germline gives CDR1 MDHEN, CDR2 SYDVKM. The CDR3 covers 14 residues. For the CDR3, the DNA is TGTGCCAGCAGCTTGACTAGAAAGCCTACGGAGCAGTACTTC. Protein sequence: CASSLTRKPTEQYF.

V usage is TRBV27 and J usage is TRBJ2-5, with D perhaps TRBD2 (5 bases). V lost 6 bases and J 5 bases, leaving 13 bases between the germline ends. Per the germline V gene, CDR1 is MNHEY and CDR2 is SMNVEV (reference sequence). The CDR3 totals 13 residues. The chain's CDR3 is CASRIIRGETQYF. The DNA of the CDR3 is TGTGCCAGCAGGATCATACGAGGGGAGACCCAGTACTTC.

This chain uses TRBV7-4 with TRBJ1-5; D gene unclear. The V end lost 3 bases, the J end lost 3 bases, and 9 bases lay between the germline ends. The CDR3 is made up of 14 amino acids. Germline-derived CDR1 and CDR2 are SGHVT and SQSDAQ. The CDR3 nucleotides are TGTGCCAGCAGCTTTGATAGGGACAATCAGCCCCAGCATTTT. Its protein product is CASSFDRDNQPQHF.

The V call is TRBV28, the J call TRBJ2-5; tentative D call: TRBD2 (6 bases). The germline gives CDR1 MDHEN, CDR2 SYDVKM. The germline V and J ends were trimmed by 5 bases and 3 bases, with 16 bases remaining between them. The CDR3 contains 15 residues. CDR3 DNA sequence: TGTGCCAGCAGTCCCCGGGGGAAAGGGAAAGAGACCCAGTACTTC. This codes for CASSPRGKGKETQYF. The whole variable domain, remainder taken from reference TRBV28 and TRBJ2-5, is DVKVTQSSRYLVKRTGEKVFLECVQDMDHENMFWYRQDPGLGLRLIYFSYDVKMKEKGDIPEGYSVSREKKERFSLILESASTNQTSMYLCASSPRGKGKETQYFGPGTRLLVL.

The chain combines TRBV6-5 with TRBJ2-7; D is tentatively TRBD1 or TRBD2 (7 bases each). The CDR3 sequence is 16 residues long. V lost 0 bases and J 5 bases, leaving 17 bases between the germline ends. The germline CDR1 and CDR2 sequences are MNHEY and SVGAGI. The CDR3 spells CASSYSGGRGPHEQYF. Here the CDR3 DNA reads TGTGCCAGCAGTTACTCCGGTGGGAGGGGGCCCCACGAGCAGTACTTC.